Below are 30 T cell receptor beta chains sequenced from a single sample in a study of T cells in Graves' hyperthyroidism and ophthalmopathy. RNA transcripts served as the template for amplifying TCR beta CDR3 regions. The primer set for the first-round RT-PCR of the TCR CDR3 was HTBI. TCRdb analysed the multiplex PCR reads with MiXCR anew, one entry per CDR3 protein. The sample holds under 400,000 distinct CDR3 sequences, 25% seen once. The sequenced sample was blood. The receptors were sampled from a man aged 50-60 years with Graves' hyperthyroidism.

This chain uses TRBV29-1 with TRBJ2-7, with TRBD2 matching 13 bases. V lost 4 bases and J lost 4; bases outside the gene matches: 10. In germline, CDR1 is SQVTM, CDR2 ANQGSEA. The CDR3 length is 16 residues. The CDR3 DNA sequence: TGCAGCGTTGGGGGCTCCGGGACTAGCGGGATTTACGAGCAGTACTTC. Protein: CSVGGSGTSGIYEQYF.

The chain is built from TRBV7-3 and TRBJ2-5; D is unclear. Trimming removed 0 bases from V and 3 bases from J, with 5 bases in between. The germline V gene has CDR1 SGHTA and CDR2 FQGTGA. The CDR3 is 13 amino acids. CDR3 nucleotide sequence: TGTGCCAGCAGCTTAACTCACAAAGAGACCCAGTACTTC. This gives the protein CASSLTHKETQYF.

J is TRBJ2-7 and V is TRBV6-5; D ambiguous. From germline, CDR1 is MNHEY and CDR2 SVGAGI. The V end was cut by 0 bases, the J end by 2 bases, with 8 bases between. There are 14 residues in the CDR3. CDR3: CASSYSSETYEQYF. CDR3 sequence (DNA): TGTGCCAGCAGTTACTCGTCAGAAACCTACGAGCAGTACTTC.

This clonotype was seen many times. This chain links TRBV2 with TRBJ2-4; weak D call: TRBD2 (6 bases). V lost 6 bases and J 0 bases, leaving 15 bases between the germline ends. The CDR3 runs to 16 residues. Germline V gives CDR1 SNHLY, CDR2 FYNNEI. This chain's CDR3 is CASSPLTGVAKNIQYF. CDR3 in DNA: TGTGCCAGCAGCCCCCTAACGGGAGTAGCCAAAAACATTCAGTACTTC.

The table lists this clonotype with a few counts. The CDR3 DNA is TGCGCCAGCAGCCCCTTGCATGGGGACGGTCCTGGGACTGAAGCTTTCTTT. Protein: CASSPLHGDGPGTEAFF. The chain links TRBV4-1 to TRBJ1-1; a possible D gene is TRBD1 (5 bases). The germline V gene has CDR1 MGHRA and CDR2 YSYEKL. The V and J ends lost 4 bases and 5 bases respectively, with 23 bases between them. The length of the CDR3 is 17 residues.

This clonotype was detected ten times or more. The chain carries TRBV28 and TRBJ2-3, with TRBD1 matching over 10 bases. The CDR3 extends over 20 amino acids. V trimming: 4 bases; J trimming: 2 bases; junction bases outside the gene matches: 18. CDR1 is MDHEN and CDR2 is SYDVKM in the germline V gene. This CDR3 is CASSSTGGNLRDNPTDTQYF. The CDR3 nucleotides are TGTGCCAGCAGTTCGACAGGGGGCAACCTCCGGGACAACCCCACAGATACGCAGTATTTT.

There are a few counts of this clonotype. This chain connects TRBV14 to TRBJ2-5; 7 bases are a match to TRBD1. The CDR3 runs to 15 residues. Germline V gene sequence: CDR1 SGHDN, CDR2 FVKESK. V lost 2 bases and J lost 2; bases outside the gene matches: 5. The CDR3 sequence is CASSQRATGQETQYF. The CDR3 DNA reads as TGTGCCAGCAGCCAACGGGCGACAGGGCAAGAGACCCAGTACTTC.

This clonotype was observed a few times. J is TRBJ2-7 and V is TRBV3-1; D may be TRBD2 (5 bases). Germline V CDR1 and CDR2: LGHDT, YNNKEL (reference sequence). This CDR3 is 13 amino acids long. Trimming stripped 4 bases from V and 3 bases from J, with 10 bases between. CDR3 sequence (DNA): TGTGCCAGCAGCCGAGCGGTTATCTACGAGCAGTACTTC. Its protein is CASSRAVIYEQYF.

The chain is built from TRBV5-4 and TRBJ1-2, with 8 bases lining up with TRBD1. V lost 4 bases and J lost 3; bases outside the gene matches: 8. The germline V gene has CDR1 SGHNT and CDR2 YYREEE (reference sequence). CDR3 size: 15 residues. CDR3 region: CASSPSGTGHYGYTF. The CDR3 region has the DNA TGTGCCAGCAGCCCGTCCGGGACAGGTCACTATGGCTACACCTTC.

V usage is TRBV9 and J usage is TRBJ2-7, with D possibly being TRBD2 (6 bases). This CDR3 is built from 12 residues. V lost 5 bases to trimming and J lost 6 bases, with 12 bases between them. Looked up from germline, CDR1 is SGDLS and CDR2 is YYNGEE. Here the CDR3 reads CASRGLPCEQYF. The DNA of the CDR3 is TGTGCCAGCAGGGGACTCCCTTGCGAGCAGTACTTC. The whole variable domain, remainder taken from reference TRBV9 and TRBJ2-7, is DSGVTQTPKHLITATGQRVTLRCSPRSGDLSVYWYQQSLDQGLQFLIQYYNGEERAKGNILERFSAQQFPDLHSELNLSSLELGDSALYFCASRGLPCEQYFGPGTRLTVT.

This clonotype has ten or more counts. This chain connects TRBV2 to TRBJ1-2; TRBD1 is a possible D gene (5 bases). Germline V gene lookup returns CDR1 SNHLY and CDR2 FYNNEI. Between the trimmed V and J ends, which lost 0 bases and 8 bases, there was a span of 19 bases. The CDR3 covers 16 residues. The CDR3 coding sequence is TGTGCCAGCAGTGAAGCTTGGGGCCATCAAAAAGCCGGCTACACCTTC. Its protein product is CASSEAWGHQKAGYTF.

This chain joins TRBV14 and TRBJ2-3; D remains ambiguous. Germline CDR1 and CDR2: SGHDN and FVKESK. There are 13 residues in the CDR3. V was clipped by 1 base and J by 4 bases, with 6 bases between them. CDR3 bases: TGTGCCAGCAGCCAAGTAGGTGCAGATACGCAGTATTTT. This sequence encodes CASSQVGADTQYF.

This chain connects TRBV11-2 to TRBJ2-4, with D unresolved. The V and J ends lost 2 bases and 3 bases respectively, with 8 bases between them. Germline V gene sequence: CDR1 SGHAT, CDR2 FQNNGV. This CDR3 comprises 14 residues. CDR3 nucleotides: TGTGCCAGCAGCTTAAATATGGACAAAAACATTCAGTACTTC. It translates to CASSLNMDKNIQYF.

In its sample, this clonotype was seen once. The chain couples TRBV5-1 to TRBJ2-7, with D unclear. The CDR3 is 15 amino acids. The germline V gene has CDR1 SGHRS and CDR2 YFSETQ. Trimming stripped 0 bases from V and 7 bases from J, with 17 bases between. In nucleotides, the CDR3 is TGCGCCAGCAGCTTGGAACCGAGCTCCTACAATGAGCAGTACTTC. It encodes CASSLEPSSYNEQYF.

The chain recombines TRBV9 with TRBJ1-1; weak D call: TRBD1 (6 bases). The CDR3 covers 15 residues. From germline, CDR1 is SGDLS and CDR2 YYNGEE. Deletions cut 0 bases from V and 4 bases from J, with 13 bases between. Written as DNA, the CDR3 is TGTGCCAGCAGCGTAGAGGTAGGGGGGGCCACTGAAGCTTTCTTT. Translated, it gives CASSVEVGGATEAFF.

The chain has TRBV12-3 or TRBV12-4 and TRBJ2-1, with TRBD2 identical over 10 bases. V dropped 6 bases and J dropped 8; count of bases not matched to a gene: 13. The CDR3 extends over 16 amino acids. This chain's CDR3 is CASSPASGRDGDEQFF. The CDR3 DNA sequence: TGTGCCAGCAGCCCGGCGAGCGGGAGGGACGGCGATGAGCAGTTCTTC.

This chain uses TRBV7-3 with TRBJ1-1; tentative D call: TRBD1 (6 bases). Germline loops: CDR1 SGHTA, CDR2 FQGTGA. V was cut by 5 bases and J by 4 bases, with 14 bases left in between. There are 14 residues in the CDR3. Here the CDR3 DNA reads TGTGCCAGCAGCCCCAGGGGACCAATCACTGAAGCTTTCTTT. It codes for CASSPRGPITEAFF.

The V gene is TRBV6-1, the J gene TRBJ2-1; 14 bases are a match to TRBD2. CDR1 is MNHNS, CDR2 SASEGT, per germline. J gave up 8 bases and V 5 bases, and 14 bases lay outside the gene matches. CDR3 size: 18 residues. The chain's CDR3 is CASSLRPGTSGSGYEQFF. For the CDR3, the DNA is TGTGCCAGCAGTTTAAGGCCCGGGACTAGCGGGAGTGGCTATGAGCAGTTCTTC.

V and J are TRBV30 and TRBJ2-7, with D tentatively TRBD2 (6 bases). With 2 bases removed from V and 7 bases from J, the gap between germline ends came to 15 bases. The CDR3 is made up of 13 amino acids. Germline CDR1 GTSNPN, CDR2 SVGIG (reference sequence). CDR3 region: CAWSLLGGGEQYF. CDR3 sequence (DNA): TGTGCCTGGAGTCTGCTGGGTGGGGGGGAGCAGTACTTC.

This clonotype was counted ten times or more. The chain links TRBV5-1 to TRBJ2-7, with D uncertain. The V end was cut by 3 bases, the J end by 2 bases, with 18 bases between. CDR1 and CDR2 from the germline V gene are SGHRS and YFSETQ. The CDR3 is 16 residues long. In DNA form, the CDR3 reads TGCGCCAGCAGCTCGACCCACGAACCGAAACCCTACGAGCAGTACTTC. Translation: CASSSTHEPKPYEQYF.

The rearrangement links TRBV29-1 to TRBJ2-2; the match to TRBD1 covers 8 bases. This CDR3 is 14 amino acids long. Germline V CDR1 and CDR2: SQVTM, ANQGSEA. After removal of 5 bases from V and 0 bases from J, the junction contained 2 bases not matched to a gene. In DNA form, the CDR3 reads TGCAGCGTTAGGACAGGGACGAACACCGGGGAGCTGTTTTTT. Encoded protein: CSVRTGTNTGELFF.

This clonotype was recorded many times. In DNA form, the CDR3 reads TGTGCCAGCAGTGATTACGGGGGGCGAAAAGAGACCCAGTACTTC. Amino acids: CASSDYGGRKETQYF. The chain employs TRBV2 and TRBJ2-5, with a tentative D call TRBD2 (7 bases). In germline, CDR1 is SNHLY, CDR2 FYNNEI. With 3 bases removed from V and 3 bases from J, the gap between germline ends came to 14 bases. The CDR3 is made up of 15 amino acids.

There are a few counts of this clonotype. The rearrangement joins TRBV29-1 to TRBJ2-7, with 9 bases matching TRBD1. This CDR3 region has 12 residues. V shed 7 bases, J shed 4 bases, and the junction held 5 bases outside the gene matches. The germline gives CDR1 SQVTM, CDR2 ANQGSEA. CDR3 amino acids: CSGGTGKYEQYF. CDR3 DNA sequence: TGCAGCGGCGGGACAGGGAAGTACGAGCAGTACTTC.

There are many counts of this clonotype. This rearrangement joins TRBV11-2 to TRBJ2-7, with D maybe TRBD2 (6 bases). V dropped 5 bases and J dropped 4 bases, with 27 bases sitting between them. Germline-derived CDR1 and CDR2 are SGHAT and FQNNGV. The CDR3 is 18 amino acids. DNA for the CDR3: TGTGCCAGCAGCCCTCGCGAGGCCACGAGTGGAGGGAGATACGAGCAGTACTTC. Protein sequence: CASSPREATSGGRYEQYF.

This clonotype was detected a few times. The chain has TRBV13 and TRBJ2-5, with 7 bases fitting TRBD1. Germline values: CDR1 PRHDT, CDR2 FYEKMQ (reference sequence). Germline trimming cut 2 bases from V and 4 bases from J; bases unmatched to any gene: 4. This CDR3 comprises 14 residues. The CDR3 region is CASSLKQGLETQYF. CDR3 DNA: TGTGCCAGCAGCTTAAAACAGGGGTTAGAGACCCAGTACTTC.

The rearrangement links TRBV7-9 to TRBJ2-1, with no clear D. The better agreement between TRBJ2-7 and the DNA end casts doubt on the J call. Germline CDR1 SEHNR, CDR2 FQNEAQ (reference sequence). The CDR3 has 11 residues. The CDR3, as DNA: TGTGCCAGCAGCCTCTACAATGAGCAGTACTTC. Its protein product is CASSLYNEQYF.

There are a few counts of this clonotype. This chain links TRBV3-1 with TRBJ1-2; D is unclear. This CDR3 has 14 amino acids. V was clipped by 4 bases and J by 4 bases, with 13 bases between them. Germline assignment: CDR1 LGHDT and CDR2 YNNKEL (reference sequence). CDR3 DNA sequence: TGTGCCAGCAGCCCCCTGGGTGAAGTCTATGGCTACACCTTC. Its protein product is CASSPLGEVYGYTF.

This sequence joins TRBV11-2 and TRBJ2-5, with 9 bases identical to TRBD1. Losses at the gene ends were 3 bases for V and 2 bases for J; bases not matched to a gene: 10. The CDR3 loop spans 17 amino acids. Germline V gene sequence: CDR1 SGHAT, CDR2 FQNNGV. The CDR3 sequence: CASSFQTGGVWQETQYF. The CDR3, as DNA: TGTGCCAGCAGCTTCCAAACAGGGGGCGTTTGGCAAGAGACCCAGTACTTC. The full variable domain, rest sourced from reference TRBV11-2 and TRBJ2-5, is EAGVAQSPRYKIIEKRQSVAFWCNPISGHATLYWYQQILGQGPKLLIQFQNNGVVDDSQLPKDRFSAERLKGVDSTLKIQPAKLEDSAVYLCASSFQTGGVWQETQYFGPGTRLLVL.

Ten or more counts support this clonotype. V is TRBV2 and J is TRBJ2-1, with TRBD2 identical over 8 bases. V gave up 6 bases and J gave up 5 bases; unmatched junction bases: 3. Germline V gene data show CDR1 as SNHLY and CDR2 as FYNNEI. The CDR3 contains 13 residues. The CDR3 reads CASRKGLDNEQFF. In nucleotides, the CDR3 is TGTGCCAGCAGGAAGGGACTAGACAATGAGCAGTTCTTC.

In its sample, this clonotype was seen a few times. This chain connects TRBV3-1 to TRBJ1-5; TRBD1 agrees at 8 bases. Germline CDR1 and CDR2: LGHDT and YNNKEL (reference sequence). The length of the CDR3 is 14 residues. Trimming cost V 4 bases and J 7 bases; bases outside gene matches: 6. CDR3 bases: TGTGCCAGCAGCCCCGACAGGGGTGGGCAGCCCCAGCATTTT. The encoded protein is CASSPDRGGQPQHF. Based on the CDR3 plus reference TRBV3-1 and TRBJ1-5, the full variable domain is DTAVSQTPKYLVTQMGNDKSIKCEQNLGHDTMYWYKQDSKKFLKIMFSYNNKELIINETVPNRFSPKSPDKAHLNLHINSLELGDSAVYFCASSPDRGGQPQHFGDGTRLSIL.